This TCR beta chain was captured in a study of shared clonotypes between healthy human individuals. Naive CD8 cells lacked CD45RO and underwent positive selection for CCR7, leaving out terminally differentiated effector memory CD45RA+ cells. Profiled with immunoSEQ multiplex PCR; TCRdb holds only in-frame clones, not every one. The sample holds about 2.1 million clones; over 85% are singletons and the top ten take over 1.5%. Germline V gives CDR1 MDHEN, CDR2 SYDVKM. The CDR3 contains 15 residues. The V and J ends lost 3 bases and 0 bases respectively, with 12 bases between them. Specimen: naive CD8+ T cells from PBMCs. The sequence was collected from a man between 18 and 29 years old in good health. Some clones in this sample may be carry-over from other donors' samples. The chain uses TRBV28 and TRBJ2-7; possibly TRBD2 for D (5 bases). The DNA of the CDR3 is TGTGCCAGCAGTTTGGAGTTGGGGAGCTCCTACGAGCAGTACTTC. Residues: CASSLELGSSYEQYF. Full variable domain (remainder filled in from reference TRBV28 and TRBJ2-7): DVKVTQSSRYLVKRTGEKVFLECVQDMDHENMFWYRQDPGLGLRLIYFSYDVKMKEKGDIPEGYSVSREKKERFSLILESASTNQTSMYLCASSLELGSSYEQYFGPGTRLTVT.